This TCR beta chain was sequenced during a study of T cell changes during pregnancy in multiple sclerosis. Produced via immunoSEQ multiplex PCR; TCRdb's table is partial and in-frame only. The sample lists tens of thousands of clones, just over 85% seen once, with approximately 1.2% in the top ten. Germline trimming cut 1 base from V and 8 bases from J; bases unmatched to any gene: 6. The length of the CDR3 is 16 residues. CDR1 is MNHEY, CDR2 SMNVEV, per germline (reference sequence). This sequence was found in a female donor with multiple sclerosis, enrolled in a pregnancy study. V gene TRBV27 combines with J gene TRBJ1-4; 11 bases are a match to TRBD1. The sample was CD4+ T cells from peripheral blood mononuclear cells, taken before pregnancy. The DNA for the CDR3 is TGTGCCAGCAGTTTATTGGCCGGGACAGGGGGGGAAAAACTGTTTTTT. This codes for CASSLLAGTGGEKLFF.